These 21 T cell receptor beta chains originate from one sample sequenced in a study of T cells after yellow fever vaccination. TCRdb itself ran the 5' RACE reads through MiXCR, one entry per CDR3 protein. The data hold 400,000 to 650,000 distinct CDR3 sequences, with around a fifth observed a single time. Sequences were derived from PBMCs, sampled approximately 20 days after the first yellow fever vaccination. These TCRs come from a man between 18 and 29 years old who received the YFV17D yellow fever vaccine.

The chain links TRBV6-5 to TRBJ1-5; 7 positions match TRBD1. The CDR3 is 13 residues long. Per the germline V gene, CDR1 is MNHEY and CDR2 is SVGAGI. J lost 5 bases, V lost 2 bases, and 0 bases had no gene match. CDR3 nucleotide sequence: TGTGCCAGCAGTTACGGGACAGATCAGCCCCAGCATTTT. Translating gives CASSYGTDQPQHF.

The V call is TRBV6-1, the J call TRBJ1-1; a possible D gene is TRBD1 (6 bases). V lost 6 bases to trimming and J lost 8 bases, with 13 bases between them. This CDR3 region has 12 residues. Germline-derived CDR1 and CDR2 are MNHNS and SASEGT. CDR3 residues: CASRDSSVEAFF. In DNA, the CDR3 is TGTGCCAGCAGGGACAGTAGTGTCGAAGCTTTCTTT.

This chain joins TRBV20-1 and TRBJ2-1, with 9 bases lining up with TRBD2. The CDR3 runs 13 residues. CDR1 is DFQATT and CDR2 is SNEGSKA in the germline V gene (reference sequence). The V segment lost 6 bases and the J segment 7 bases; nucleotides outside the gene matches: 7. The CDR3 coding sequence is TGCAGTGCCACTTACCTAGCGGGGAATGAGCAGTTCTTC. This codes for CSATYLAGNEQFF.

This clonotype was seen only a few times. The gene calls are TRBV5-1 and TRBJ2-7; D perhaps matches TRBD1 (6 bases). The CDR3 is made up of 14 amino acids. The V gene's germline CDR1 is SGHRS and CDR2 YFSETQ. Trimming pared 4 bases from V and 2 bases from J, leaving 13 bases between. The CDR3 coding sequence is TGCGCCAGCAGCCTGGGGGACACCGCCTACGAGCAGTACTTC. Translating gives CASSLGDTAYEQYF.

The chain has TRBV20-1 and TRBJ2-1; a weak D match, TRBD1 (6 bases). The CDR3 contains 13 residues. Trimming took 8 bases from V and 0 from J, leaving 11 bases between them. Germline V gene lookup returns CDR1 DFQATT and CDR2 SNEGSKA (reference sequence). DNA for the CDR3: TGCAGTACAGGGTCCGGCTCCTACAATGAGCAGTTCTTC. Translated: CSTGSGSYNEQFF.

This sequence joins TRBV6-1 and TRBJ2-7; D gene unclear. This CDR3 contains 13 residues. The ends were cut back, 8 bases at V and 6 bases at J, with 17 bases in the middle. Germline V gene sequence: CDR1 MNHNS, CDR2 SASEGT. This chain's CDR3 is CASAMPVLGEQYF. The CDR3 region has the DNA TGTGCCAGCGCAATGCCGGTGCTTGGCGAGCAGTACTTC.

The chain recombines TRBV12-3 or TRBV12-4 with TRBJ1-1, with D possibly matching TRBD1 (6 bases). The V end was cut by 3 bases, the J end by 8 bases, with 13 bases between. The CDR3 contains 13 residues. Here the CDR3 DNA reads TGTGCCAGCAGTTTTTGGGGGCGAGAAGAAGCTTTCTTT. Amino acid sequence: CASSFWGREEAFF.

V is TRBV4-1 and J is TRBJ2-1; 12 nucleotides align to TRBD2. CDR3 length: 20 amino acids. Per the germline V gene, CDR1 is MGHRA and CDR2 is YSYEKL. Germline trimming cut 0 bases from V and 1 base from J; bases unmatched to any gene: 10. CDR3 DNA sequence: TGCGCCAGCAGCCAAGAGCTGTGGACTAGCGGGGTGAAATCCTACAATGAGCAGTTCTTC. Its protein is CASSQELWTSGVKSYNEQFF.

This chain uses TRBV12-3 or TRBV12-4 with TRBJ1-1; 7 bases line up with TRBD1. The CDR3 has 14 amino acids. Trimming at V came to 6 bases and at J to 4 bases, leaving 8 bases not matched to a gene. The CDR3 loop is CASSYRGVSTEAFF. Here the CDR3 DNA reads TGTGCCAGCAGCTACAGGGGAGTAAGCACTGAAGCTTTCTTT.

The chain carries TRBV6-5 and TRBJ2-7; D gene unclear. Germline lookup yields CDR1 MNHEY and CDR2 SVGAGI. V shed 2 bases and J shed 4 bases, with 9 bases lying between them. This CDR3 has 13 residues. The CDR3 loop is CASSYDNRYEQYF. The CDR3 DNA is TGTGCCAGCAGTTACGACAATAGATACGAGCAGTACTTC.

The chain links TRBV10-3 to TRBJ1-2; no firm D call. The germline V and J ends were trimmed by 2 bases and 5 bases, with 9 bases remaining between them. CDR3 length: 13 residues. The germline CDR1 and CDR2 sequences are ENHRY and SYGVKD. The CDR3 sequence: CAISEGISYGYTF. CDR3 DNA: TGTGCCATCAGTGAGGGGATCTCTTATGGCTACACCTTC.

The chain combines TRBV6-2 or TRBV6-3 with TRBJ2-5, with 10 bases matching TRBD1. V trimming: 6 bases; J trimming: 4 bases; junction bases outside the gene matches: 8. This CDR3 is built from 15 residues. Germline loops: CDR1 MNHEY, CDR2 SVGEGT. CDR3 in DNA: TGTGCCAGCAGCCAGACAGGGGGCGAAGGAGAGACCCAGTACTTC. Its translation: CASSQTGGEGETQYF.

This sequence joins TRBV20-1 and TRBJ2-1; no firm D call. This CDR3 has 14 residues. Germline assignment: CDR1 DFQATT and CDR2 SNEGSKA (reference sequence). V was cut by 5 bases and J by 8 bases, with 19 bases left in between. The CDR3 protein is CSAYDPAIVDEQFF. The CDR3 coding sequence is TGCAGTGCTTATGACCCTGCGATTGTAGATGAGCAGTTCTTC.

CDR3 DNA sequence: TGTGCCAGCAGCCAAGTCCAGTATGAAAAACTGTTTTTT. As protein: CASSQVQYEKLFF. The chain is built from TRBV4-2 and TRBJ1-4; no definite D call. This CDR3 is 13 amino acids long. V was shortened by 1 base and J by 6 bases, with 6 bases between the two germline ends. Germline assignment: CDR1 LGHNA and CDR2 YNFKEQ.

This clonotype was observed a handful of times. The V call is TRBV27, the J call TRBJ2-5, with D hard to call. This CDR3 comprises 9 residues. CDR1 MNHEY and CDR2 SMNVEV come from the germline V gene (reference sequence). V was clipped by 7 bases and J by 7 bases, with 4 bases between them. The CDR3 here is CASTVTQYF. CDR3 sequence (DNA): TGTGCCAGCACAGTGACCCAGTACTTC.

There are a few counts of this clonotype. The chain has TRBV27 and TRBJ1-5; D not certain. There are 14 residues in the CDR3. V was shortened by 3 bases and J by 3 bases, with 9 bases between the two germline ends. The germline V gene has CDR1 MNHEY and CDR2 SMNVEV (reference sequence). CDR3 nucleotides: TGTGCCAGCAGTTTTATGGGTTCCAATCAGCCCCAGCATTTT. The encoded protein is CASSFMGSNQPQHF.

This clonotype was observed a handful of times. This rearrangement joins TRBV12-3 or TRBV12-4 to TRBJ2-7; D assignment may be TRBD1 or TRBD2 (5 bases each). CDR3 length: 15 amino acids. V was shortened by 6 bases and J by 5 bases, with 20 bases between the two germline ends. CDR3 bases: TGTGCCAGCAGGCAGGACTCAGCATGGGGCCACGAGCAGTACTTC. It encodes CASRQDSAWGHEQYF.

The chain links TRBV4-2 to TRBJ2-1; TRBD2 matches 11 bases. Germline CDR1 reads LGHNA; CDR2 reads YNFKEQ. J gave up 7 bases and V 4 bases, and 9 bases lay outside the gene matches. The CDR3 runs 16 residues. CDR3 region: CASSLSPLAGDNEQFF. CDR3 DNA sequence: TGTGCCAGCAGCCTCAGCCCACTAGCGGGGGATAATGAGCAGTTCTTC.

This clonotype occurred a few times. CDR3 coding DNA: TGCAGCGTAAGATTGAGGACAGGGGGTATTTACGAGCAGTACTTC. Its protein is CSVRLRTGGIYEQYF. The V and J genes are TRBV29-1 and TRBJ2-7; 10 bases align to TRBD1. Germline CDR1 is SQVTM and CDR2 is ANQGSEA. The CDR3 has 15 amino acids. The V gene end was trimmed by 6 bases and the J gene end by 4 bases; junction bases not matched to a gene: 12.

This clonotype has at least ten counts. The chain combines TRBV7-9 with TRBJ2-7; D may match TRBD1 or TRBD2 (5 bases each). The CDR3 covers 11 residues. Germline lookup yields CDR1 SEHNR and CDR2 FQNEAQ (reference sequence). The V gene lost 5 bases and the J gene lost 5 bases, with 7 bases spanning the gap. This chain's CDR3 is CASSRGDEQYV. The DNA for the CDR3 is TGTGCCAGCAGCAGAGGGGACGAGCAGTACGTC.

Only a few counts were recorded for this clonotype. The chain joins TRBV5-1 to TRBJ1-1, with 7 positions matching TRBD1. CDR3 length: 14 residues. Germline V lookup: CDR1 SGHRS, CDR2 YFSETQ. The ends lost 4 bases at V and 0 bases at J; junction bases unmatched: 3. The chain's CDR3 is CASSEGQMNTEAFF. In nucleotides, the CDR3 is TGCGCCAGCAGCGAGGGACAGATGAACACTGAAGCTTTCTTT.